These 21 T cell receptor beta chains originate from one sample sequenced in a study of neurological immune-mediated disorders. One entry per CDR3 protein, called by TCRdb with MiXCR from the 5' RACE reads. The table shows tens of thousands of distinct CDR3 sequences, with roughly 4.8% occurring only once. The sequenced sample consisted of PBMCs. Receptors were obtained from a man under 40 with multiple sclerosis.

This clonotype was seen ten or more times. The chain uses TRBV7-8 and TRBJ1-4; D not certain. Trimming left V 1 base short and J 1 base short, with 10 bases between. The CDR3 has 16 residues. CDR1 is SGHVS and CDR2 is FQNEAQ in the germline V gene. CDR3 coding DNA: TGTGCCAGCAGCTTAGGCGGGAAGGGAACTAATGAAAAACTGTTTTTT. The encoded protein is CASSLGGKGTNEKLFF.

This clonotype has at least ten counts. This chain connects TRBV5-1 to TRBJ2-5; D assignment may be TRBD1 or TRBD2 (5 bases each). The CDR3 sequence is 14 residues long. Trimming cost V 5 bases and J 2 bases, with 13 bases left between them. Germline V gene data show CDR1 as SGHRS and CDR2 as YFSETQ. CDR3 DNA sequence: TGCGCCAGCAGAGAGGGACCGCCGCAAGAGACCCAGTACTTC. Translation gives CASREGPPQETQYF.

This clonotype was seen repeatedly, ten times or more. This chain connects TRBV10-3 to TRBJ1-1; D may be TRBD1 (5 bases). The CDR3 spans 13 residues. The germline CDR1 and CDR2 sequences are ENHRY and SYGVKD. V was clipped by 6 bases and J by 4 bases, with 12 bases between them. The CDR3 sequence: CAIRGTGGTEAFF. In DNA form, the CDR3 reads TGTGCCATCAGAGGGACGGGGGGCACTGAAGCTTTCTTT.

This clonotype was recorded many times. This chain joins TRBV7-7 and TRBJ2-5, with TRBD2 as a possible D gene (6 bases). CDR1 is SSHAT, CDR2 FNYEAQ, per germline (reference sequence). Trimming cost V 5 bases and J 2 bases, with 12 bases left between them. CDR3 length: 14 amino acids. This CDR3 is CASSMRGFQETQYF. CDR3 nucleotide sequence: TGTGCCAGCAGCATGCGGGGTTTTCAAGAGACCCAGTACTTC. Based on the CDR3 plus reference TRBV7-7 and TRBJ2-5, the full variable domain is GAGVSQSPRYKVTKRGQDVTLRCDPISSHATLYWYQQALGQGPEFLTYFNYEAQPDKSGLPSDRFSAERPEGSISTLTIQRTEQRDSAMYRCASSMRGFQETQYFGPGTRLLVL.

This clonotype was observed a few times. Since a much larger clone is just one base distant, this may be a read error. The CDR3 sequence: CASSSLRGTFYGYTF. CDR3 nucleotides: TGTGCCAGCAGTTCCCTCCGGGGGACCTTCTATGGCTACACCTTC. The gene calls are TRBV6-2 or TRBV6-3 and TRBJ1-2, with D maybe TRBD1 (5 bases). Trimming shortened V by 4 bases and J by 4 bases, and 16 bases separated the two germline ends. Germline loops: CDR1 MNHEY, CDR2 SVGEGT. There are 15 residues in the CDR3.

This clonotype has at least ten counts. The chain has TRBV6-6 and TRBJ2-1; D is tentatively TRBD1 or TRBD2 (8 bases each). The CDR3 sequence is 20 residues long. Trimming shortened V by 7 bases and J by 0 bases, and 28 bases separated the two germline ends. Germline CDR1 MNHNY, CDR2 SVGAGI (reference sequence). In DNA, the CDR3 is TGTGCCAGCACCTACAGGGGGTTCAAGCGGGGGCCTAGCTCCTACAATGAGCAGTTCTTC. Amino acid sequence: CASTYRGFKRGPSSYNEQFF.

In this sample, this clonotype turned up many times. J is TRBJ2-4 and V is TRBV10-3, with a possible D match to TRBD1 (5 bases). V was clipped by 4 bases and J by 6 bases, with 7 bases between them. In germline, CDR1 is ENHRY, CDR2 SYGVKD. CDR3 length equals 12 residues. The CDR3 coding sequence is TGTGCCATCAGTGTTCAGGGAAACATTCAGTACTTC. Translating gives CAISVQGNIQYF.

This clonotype was detected ten times or more. The V gene is TRBV7-2, the J gene TRBJ2-1; TRBD1 or TRBD2 may be the D gene (5 bases each). Per germline, CDR1 SGHTA and CDR2 FQGNSA. Trimming took off 5 bases at V and 4 bases at J, with 18 bases between the two ends. CDR3 length: 16 amino acids. This chain's CDR3 is CASSTRTGRNYNEQFF. The CDR3 DNA reads as TGTGCCAGCAGCACCCGGACGGGGCGAAATTACAATGAGCAGTTCTTC. The full variable domain, completed using reference TRBV7-2 and TRBJ2-1, is GAGVSQSPSNKVTEKGKDVELRCDPISGHTALYWYRQSLGQGLEFLIYFQGNSAPDKSGLPSDRFSAERTGGSVSTLTIQRTQQEDSAVYLCASSTRTGRNYNEQFFGPGTRLTVL.

This clonotype has a count of ten or more. The chain carries TRBV3-1 and TRBJ2-2, with a tentative D call TRBD1 (6 bases). CDR3 length: 15 amino acids. V shed 1 base and J shed 9 bases, with 15 bases lying between them. The germline gives CDR1 LGHDT, CDR2 YNNKEL (reference sequence). DNA of the CDR3: TGTGCCAGCAGCCAAGGGACAGCGGCTGGGAGGGAGCTGTTTTTT. It translates to CASSQGTAAGRELFF.

This clonotype was counted a few times. The chain has TRBV7-9 and TRBJ1-1; D possibly corresponds to TRBD1 (5 bases). Germline V gene data show CDR1 as SEHNR and CDR2 as FQNEAQ (reference sequence). V dropped 6 bases and J dropped 4 bases, with 15 bases sitting between them. CDR3 size: 14 residues. As DNA, the CDR3 is TGTGCCAGCAGTTCCTTTGGGGGAGGCACTGAAGCTTTCTTT. Translated: CASSSFGGGTEAFF. The full variable domain, with the rest looked up from reference TRBV7-9 and TRBJ1-1, is DTGVSQNPRHKITKRGQNVTFRCDPISEHNRLYWYRQTLGQGPEFLTYFQNEAQLEKSRLLSDRFSAERPKGSFSTLEIQRTEQGDSAMYLCASSSFGGGTEAFFGQGTRLTVV.

This clonotype has a count of ten or more. The chain employs TRBV5-1 and TRBJ1-6; D possibly corresponds to TRBD1 (6 bases). Trimming cost V 3 bases and J 6 bases, with 10 bases left between them. This CDR3 spans 14 amino acids. CDR1 SGHRS and CDR2 YFSETQ come from the germline V gene. The CDR3, as DNA: TGCGCCAGCAGCTCTGGACAGCTTAATTCACCCCTCCACTTT. It is translated as CASSSGQLNSPLHF.

Ten or more counts support this clonotype. The rearrangement uses TRBV10-2 and TRBJ1-5, with TRBD1 matching 7 bases. Germline trimming cut 6 bases from V and 6 bases from J; bases unmatched to any gene: 8. CDR1 and CDR2 (germline): WSHSY, SAAADI. CDR3 length: 14 amino acids. The CDR3 is CASRRGGGGQPQHF. The CDR3 DNA reads as TGCGCCAGCAGACGAGGAGGGGGCGGTCAGCCCCAGCATTTT.

This clonotype was counted a few times. The chain carries TRBV6-5 and TRBJ1-2, with a tentative D call TRBD1 (5 bases). The CDR3 length is 13 residues. The germline V gene encodes CDR1 MNHEY and CDR2 SVGAGI. Trimming shortened V by 6 bases and J by 3 bases, and 11 bases separated the two germline ends. CDR3 residues: CASRIDSDYGYTF. Here the CDR3 DNA reads TGTGCCAGCAGGATCGACAGCGACTATGGCTACACCTTC.

This clonotype was detected ten times or more. The chain employs TRBV5-1 and TRBJ2-2; no clear D. Germline V gene data show CDR1 as SGHRS and CDR2 as YFSETQ. This CDR3 is 16 amino acids long. V was cut by 1 base and J by 0 bases, with 10 bases left in between. CDR3 nucleotides: TGCGCCAGCAGCTTGCAGTCGGTCGCGAACACCGGGGAGCTGTTTTTT. It yields the protein CASSLQSVANTGELFF.

The sample holds many counts of this clonotype. The chain is built from TRBV7-8 and TRBJ1-2; D is ambiguous. CDR1 is SGHVS and CDR2 is FQNEAQ in the germline V gene. The CDR3 runs to 13 residues. Trimming pared 1 base from V and 4 bases from J, leaving 7 bases between. CDR3 sequence: CASSLDSSYGYTF. The DNA for the CDR3 is TGTGCCAGCAGCTTAGACAGTTCCTATGGCTACACCTTC.

This clonotype was recorded at least ten times. The chain uses TRBV12-3 or TRBV12-4 and TRBJ2-3; the match to TRBD2 covers 9 bases. With 2 bases clipped from V and 5 bases from J, the junction kept 20 bases outside the gene matches. The CDR3 is 20 amino acids. The CDR3 loop reads CASSLRQGMRKRGVQDTQYF. CDR3 DNA: TGTGCCAGCAGTTTAAGGCAAGGGATGAGGAAGCGGGGGGTCCAAGATACGCAGTATTTT.

This clonotype was recorded at least ten times. This sequence joins TRBV20-1 and TRBJ2-7; 8 positions match TRBD1. CDR1 is DFQATT, CDR2 SNEGSKA, per germline (reference sequence). Losses at the gene ends were 4 bases for V and 2 bases for J; bases not matched to a gene: 13. The CDR3 length is 16 residues. The CDR3 region has the DNA TGCAGTGCTACTAAGGACAGGGCCCTTACTGCCTACGAGCAGTACTTC. It is translated as CSATKDRALTAYEQYF.

This clonotype was seen at least ten times. The chain couples TRBV7-9 to TRBJ1-1; TRBD1 is a possible D gene (6 bases). The CDR3 has 13 residues. Deletions cut 3 bases from V and 6 bases from J, with 11 bases between. Germline V lookup: CDR1 SEHNR, CDR2 FQNEAQ (reference sequence). The CDR3 spells CASSLARGAEAFF. For the CDR3, the DNA is TGTGCCAGCAGCTTGGCTAGGGGGGCTGAAGCTTTCTTT.

A single count supports this clonotype. This may be a read error, as it is one base from a much larger clone. As the CDR3 is not closed by the conserved phenylalanine or tryptophan, this likely results from a read error. This chain connects TRBV20-1 to TRBJ2-1; D unclear. V gave up 0 bases and J gave up 10 bases, with 10 bases separating them. The V gene's germline CDR1 is DFQATT and CDR2 SNEGSKA (reference sequence). The CDR3 totals 12 residues. The CDR3 DNA reads as TGCAGTGCTAGAGACAGTGGAAGGGAGCAGTTCTAC. Translation gives CSARDSGREQFY.

This clonotype was seen many times. V is TRBV20-1 and J is TRBJ2-1; TRBD2 is a possible D gene (5 bases). Germline V gene sequence: CDR1 DFQATT, CDR2 SNEGSKA (reference sequence). Trimming shortened V by 0 bases and J by 3 bases, and 9 bases separated the two germline ends. CDR3 length: 14 residues. CDR3 nucleotide sequence: TGCAGTGCTAGAGAGACGGGGTTCTACAATGAGCAGTTCTTC. This gives the protein CSARETGFYNEQFF.

In this sample, this clonotype turned up many times. V usage is TRBV11-2 and J usage is TRBJ2-7; the D call may be TRBD1 or TRBD2 (5 bases each). This CDR3 is built from 16 residues. The V gene's germline CDR1 is SGHAT and CDR2 FQNNGV. Trimming took 5 bases from V and 1 from J, leaving 18 bases between them. In nucleotides, the CDR3 is TGTGCCAGCAGCCCATTCAAGTTGGGGGTTTCCTACGAGCAGTACGTC. This encodes CASSPFKLGVSYEQYV.